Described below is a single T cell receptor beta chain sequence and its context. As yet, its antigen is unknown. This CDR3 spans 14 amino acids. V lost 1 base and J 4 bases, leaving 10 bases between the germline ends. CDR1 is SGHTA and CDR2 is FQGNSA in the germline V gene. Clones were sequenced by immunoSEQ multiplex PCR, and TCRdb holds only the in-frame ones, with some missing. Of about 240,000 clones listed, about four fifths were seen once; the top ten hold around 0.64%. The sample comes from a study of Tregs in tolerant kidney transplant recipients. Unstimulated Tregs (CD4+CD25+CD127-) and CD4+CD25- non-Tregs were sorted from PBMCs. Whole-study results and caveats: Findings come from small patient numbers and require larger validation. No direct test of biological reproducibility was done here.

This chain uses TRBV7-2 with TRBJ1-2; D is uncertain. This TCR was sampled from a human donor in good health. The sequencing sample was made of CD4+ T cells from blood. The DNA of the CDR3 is TGTGCCAGCAGCTTAGTCTCTTACGGCTATGGCTACACCTTC. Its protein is CASSLVSYGYGYTF.